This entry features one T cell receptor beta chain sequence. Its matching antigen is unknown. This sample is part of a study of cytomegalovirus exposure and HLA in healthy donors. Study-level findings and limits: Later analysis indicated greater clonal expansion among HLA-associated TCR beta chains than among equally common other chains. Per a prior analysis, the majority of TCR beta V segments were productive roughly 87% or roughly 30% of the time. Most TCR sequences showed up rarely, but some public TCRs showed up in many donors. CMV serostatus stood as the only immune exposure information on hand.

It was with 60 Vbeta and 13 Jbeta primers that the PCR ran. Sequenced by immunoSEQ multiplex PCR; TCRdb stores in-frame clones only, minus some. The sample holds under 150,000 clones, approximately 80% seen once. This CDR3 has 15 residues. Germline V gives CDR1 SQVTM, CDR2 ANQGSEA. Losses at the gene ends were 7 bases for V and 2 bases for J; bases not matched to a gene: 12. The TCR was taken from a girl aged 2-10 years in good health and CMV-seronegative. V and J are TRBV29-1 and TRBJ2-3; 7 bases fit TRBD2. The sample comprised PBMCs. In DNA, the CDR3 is TGCAGCGCTGTTGTAGCTCTAGCGGTCACAGATACGCAGTATTTT. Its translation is CSAVVALAVTDTQYF.